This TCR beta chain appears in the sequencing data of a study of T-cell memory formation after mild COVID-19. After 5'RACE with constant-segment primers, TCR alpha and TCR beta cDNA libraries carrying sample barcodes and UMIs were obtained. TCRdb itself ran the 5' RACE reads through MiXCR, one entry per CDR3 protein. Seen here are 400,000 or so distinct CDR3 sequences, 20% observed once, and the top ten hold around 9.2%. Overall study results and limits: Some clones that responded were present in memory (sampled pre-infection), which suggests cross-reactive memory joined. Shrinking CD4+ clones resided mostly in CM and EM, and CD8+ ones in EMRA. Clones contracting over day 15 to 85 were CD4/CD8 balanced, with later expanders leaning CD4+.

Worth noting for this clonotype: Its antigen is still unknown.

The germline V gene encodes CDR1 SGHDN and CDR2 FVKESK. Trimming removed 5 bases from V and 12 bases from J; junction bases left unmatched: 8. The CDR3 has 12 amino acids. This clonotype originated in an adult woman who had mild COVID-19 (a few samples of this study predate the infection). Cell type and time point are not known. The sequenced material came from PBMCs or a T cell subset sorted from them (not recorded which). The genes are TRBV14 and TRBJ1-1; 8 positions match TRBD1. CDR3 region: CASSLWTGRTFF. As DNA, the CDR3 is TGTGCCAGCAGCTTATGGACAGGGCGGACTTTCTTT. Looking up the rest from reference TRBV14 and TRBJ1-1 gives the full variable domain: EAGVTQFPSHSVIEKGQTVTLRCDPISGHDNLYWYRRVMGKEIKFLLHFVKESKQDESGMPNNRFLAERTGGTYSTLKVQPAELEDSGVYFCASSLWTGRTFFGQGTRLTVV.